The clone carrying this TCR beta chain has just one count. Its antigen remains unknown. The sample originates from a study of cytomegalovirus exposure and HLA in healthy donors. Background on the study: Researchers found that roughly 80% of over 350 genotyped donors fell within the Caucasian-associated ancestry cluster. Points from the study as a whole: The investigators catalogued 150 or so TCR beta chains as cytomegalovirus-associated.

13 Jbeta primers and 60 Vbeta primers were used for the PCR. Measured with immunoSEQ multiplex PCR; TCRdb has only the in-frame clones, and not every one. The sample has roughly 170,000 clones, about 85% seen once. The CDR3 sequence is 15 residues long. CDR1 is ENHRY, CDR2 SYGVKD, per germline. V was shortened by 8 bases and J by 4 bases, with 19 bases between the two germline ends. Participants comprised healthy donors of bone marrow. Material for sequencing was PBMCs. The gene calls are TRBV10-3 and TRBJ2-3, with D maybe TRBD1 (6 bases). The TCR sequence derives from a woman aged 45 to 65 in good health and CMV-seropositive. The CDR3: CAIEAGTHESDTQYF. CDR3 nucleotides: TGTGCCATCGAAGCAGGGACACATGAATCAGATACGCAGTATTTT.